This TCR beta chain was obtained from a study of lung T cells in sarcoidosis with Löfgren's syndrome. Overall study: Analyses focused on Löfgren's syndrome patients. Study observations and caveats: Shared TRAV12-1 and TRBV2 CDR3 motifs were reported across several patients. TRAV12-1 and TRBV2 were reportedly most expanded in Löfgren's patients. TRAV12-1 preferentially paired with TRBV2, with homologous CDR3s.

The CDR3 totals 8 residues. With 10 bases removed from V and 9 bases from J, the gap between germline ends came to 6 bases. The germline V gene has CDR1 MNHNS and CDR2 SASEGT. In its sample, this clonotype was seen many times. Its antigen is not identified. One entry per CDR3 protein results from TCRdb running MiXCR on the reads. Of 55,000 to 80,000 distinct CDR3 sequences listed, about 20% are singletons. The chain is built from TRBV6-1 and TRBJ1-1; D is uncertain. Sequencing was performed on CD4+ T cells from PBMCs. The TCR comes from a human donor with sarcoidosis (Löfgren's syndrome or another form), or a control subject (not recorded which). In DNA, the CDR3 is TGTGCCACAAATAAAGCTTTCTTT. Protein sequence: CATNKAFF.